These 26 T cell receptor beta chains share one sample of origin, sequenced in a study of graft-versus-host responses after intestinal transplantation. No cognate antigen is known for these TCRs. Libraries were prepared by immunoSEQ multiplex PCR; TCRdb keeps only in-frame clonotypes and omits some of them. The sample carries 80,000 to 85,000 clones, 75% to 95% recorded once. The source was unstimulated CD4+ T cells sorted from spleen or lymph node cells, collected before intestinal transplant. The receptor set was obtained from a human donor who received an intestinal transplant.

The chain uses TRBV7-8 and TRBJ2-6; weak D call: TRBD1 (5 bases). Germline CDR1 is SGHVS and CDR2 is FQNEAQ. The CDR3 extends over 19 amino acids. The germline V and J ends were trimmed by 4 bases and 0 bases, with 19 bases remaining between them. The CDR3 DNA is TGTGCCAGCAGCTCTACGTGGGGCCTCATCCTCTCTGGGGCCAACGTCCTGACTTTC. Translation gives CASSSTWGLILSGANVLTF.

The chain couples TRBV7-2 to TRBJ2-7; 12 nucleotides match TRBD1. The CDR3 sequence is 16 residues long. The germline gives CDR1 SGHTA, CDR2 FQGNSA. The junction had 6 bases not matched to a gene; V was cut back by 2 bases and J by 4 bases. The CDR3 coding sequence is TGTGCCAGCAGCTTATCCGGGACAGGGGGCTTATACGAGCAGTACTTC. Protein sequence: CASSLSGTGGLYEQYF.

CDR3 residues: CASSEDDNRLTGELFF. As DNA, the CDR3 is TGTGCCAGCAGTGAAGATGACAACAGGCTCACCGGGGAGCTGTTTTTT. The chain is built from TRBV2 and TRBJ2-2, with a weak D call TRBD1 (5 bases). The CDR3 extends over 16 amino acids. V lost 1 base and J lost 4, with 13 bases in between. CDR1 and CDR2 from the germline V gene are SNHLY and FYNNEI.

The chain links TRBV30 to TRBJ2-7, with unresolved D. Germline V gene data show CDR1 as GTSNPN and CDR2 as SVGIG (reference sequence). The CDR3 covers 12 residues. The V and J ends lost 3 bases and 0 bases respectively, with 6 bases between them. DNA for the CDR3: TGTGCCTGGAGCCTAAGCTCCTACGAGCAGTACTTC. This codes for CAWSLSSYEQYF.

V gene TRBV19 combines with J gene TRBJ2-2; possibly TRBD2 for D (7 bases). The ends were cut back, 5 bases at V and 7 bases at J, with 23 bases in the middle. The length of the CDR3 is 17 residues. CDR1 and CDR2 (germline): LNHDA, SQIVND (reference sequence). This chain's CDR3 is CASSSGRGPGSVGELFF. In nucleotides, the CDR3 is TGTGCCAGTAGTTCCGGGCGGGGGCCTGGGAGTGTCGGGGAGCTGTTTTTT.

The CDR3 nucleotides read TGCGCCAGCAGCGAACAGGGGGGTGAGCAGTTCTTC. Amino acid sequence: CASSEQGGEQFF. The V and J genes are TRBV4-3 and TRBJ2-1, with 8 positions matching TRBD1. Germline CDR1 LGHNA, CDR2 YSLEER. There are 12 residues in the CDR3. V trimming: 5 bases; J trimming: 9 bases; junction bases outside the gene matches: 3.

There are a few counts of this clone. V usage is TRBV6-6 and J usage is TRBJ2-7, with D unresolved. There are 14 residues in the CDR3. V lost 6 bases, J lost 1 base, and 13 bases lay in between. The germline V gene encodes CDR1 MNHNY and CDR2 SVGAGI (reference sequence). As DNA, the CDR3 is TGTGCCAGCAGGCCCGACATGGGTTCCTACGAGCAGTACTTC. Translation gives CASRPDMGSYEQYF.

The V gene is TRBV10-3, the J gene TRBJ1-2; 10 positions match TRBD1. V lost 0 bases and J lost 7; bases outside the gene matches: 5. Germline V gene data show CDR1 as ENHRY and CDR2 as SYGVKD. The CDR3 extends over 15 amino acids. The CDR3 DNA follows: TGTGCCATCAGTGAGTCCAGGACAGGGGGAGGTGGCTACACCTTC. Protein: CAISESRTGGGGYTF.

On this clone: This CDR3 is also generated by other DNA sequences in the sample. The V gene is TRBV19, the J gene TRBJ2-7, with 8 positions matching TRBD1. Trimming at V came to 0 bases and at J to 2 bases, leaving 3 bases not matched to a gene. Germline V gene lookup returns CDR1 LNHDA and CDR2 SQIVND (reference sequence). The CDR3 runs to 15 residues. CDR3 residues: CASSIEDRGPYEQYF. The CDR3 DNA sequence: TGTGCCAGTAGTATAGAAGACAGGGGACCCTACGAGCAGTACTTC.

The chain is built from TRBV7-2 and TRBJ2-5, with D unclear. From germline, CDR1 is SGHTA and CDR2 FQGNSA. The V and J ends lost 5 bases and 5 bases respectively, with 6 bases between them. This CDR3 region has 11 residues. The CDR3 spells CASSVSETQYF. In DNA, the CDR3 is TGTGCCAGCAGCGTCTCCGAGACCCAGTACTTC.

This clone has just one count. V gene TRBV7-2 combines with J gene TRBJ1-4; TRBD1 agrees at 7 bases. The CDR3 has 16 residues. After removal of 3 bases from V and 3 bases from J, the junction contained 7 bases not matched to a gene. Germline V gives CDR1 SGHTA, CDR2 FQGNSA. CDR3 sequence (DNA): TGTGCCAGCAGCTTTCGAGCCGGGACAGCTAATGAAAAACTGTTTTTT. It encodes CASSFRAGTANEKLFF.

CDR3 DNA sequence: TGTGCCAGCAGCCCGGGACAGGCGTTCTCCTTTTACGAGCAGTACTTC. Residues: CASSPGQAFSFYEQYF. The rearrangement links TRBV12-1 to TRBJ2-7; TRBD1 is taken as the D call from the table, unchecked against the DNA. TRBV12-1 is designated a pseudogene. The CDR3 spans 16 residues.

The V and J genes are TRBV19 and TRBJ1-5; TRBD1 is a possible D gene (6 bases). This CDR3 contains 15 residues. Germline V gene lookup returns CDR1 LNHDA and CDR2 SQIVND (reference sequence). V was clipped by 3 bases and J by 3 bases, with 12 bases between them. DNA for the CDR3: TGTGCCAGTAGTATGGGGGCCCACCCCAATCAGCCCCAGCATTTT. Encoded protein: CASSMGAHPNQPQHF.

This clone has a single count. This rearrangement joins TRBV9 to TRBJ1-1, with unresolved D. Deletions cut 5 bases from V and 0 bases from J, with 8 bases between. Per the germline V gene, CDR1 is SGDLS and CDR2 is YYNGEE. The CDR3 is 13 amino acids. The CDR3 loop reads CASSGNLNTEAFF. The CDR3 DNA sequence: TGTGCCAGCAGTGGTAACTTGAACACTGAAGCTTTCTTT.

This clone was observed a few times. This sequence joins TRBV4-3 and TRBJ1-1; D might be TRBD1 (6 bases). The CDR3 is made up of 14 amino acids. Germline CDR1 and CDR2: LGHNA and YSLEER. V was clipped by 4 bases and J by 1 base, with 10 bases between them. The CDR3 here is CASSRDTENTEAFF. The CDR3 DNA is TGCGCCAGCAGCCGGGACACAGAGAACACTGAAGCTTTCTTT.

This chain's CDR3 is CASTGRDSNQPQHF. DNA of the CDR3: TGTGCCAGTACGGGGAGGGATAGCAATCAGCCCCAGCATTTT. The V call is TRBV19, the J call TRBJ1-5; D is uncertain. The germline CDR1 and CDR2 sequences are LNHDA and SQIVND (reference sequence). Between the trimmed V and J ends, which lost 7 bases and 0 bases, there was a span of 10 bases. CDR3 length: 14 residues.

The chain carries TRBV2 and TRBJ1-1, with a tentative D call TRBD1 (6 bases). CDR1 is SNHLY, CDR2 FYNNEI, per germline. The CDR3 totals 16 residues. V lost 2 bases and J lost 0, with 13 bases in between. CDR3 residues: CASSENRGAMNTEAFF. In DNA form, the CDR3 reads TGTGCCAGCAGTGAAAATCGGGGGGCTATGAACACTGAAGCTTTCTTT.

This chain connects TRBV19 to TRBJ2-5, with a tentative D call TRBD1 (6 bases). V lost 1 base and J 5 bases, leaving 11 bases between the germline ends. The CDR3 sequence is 14 residues long. CDR1 LNHDA and CDR2 SQIVND come from the germline V gene (reference sequence). This chain's CDR3 is CASSIVAGVETQYF. CDR3 DNA: TGTGCCAGTAGTATAGTAGCAGGGGTGGAGACCCAGTACTTC.

This clone was found a few times. The chain has TRBV7-2 and TRBJ1-4, with TRBD1 as a possible D gene (6 bases). The germline gives CDR1 SGHTA, CDR2 FQGNSA. The CDR3 is 15 amino acids. V was trimmed by 5 bases and J by 6 bases, leaving 16 bases between them. The CDR3: CASSTQTGWDEKLFF. The CDR3 nucleotides are TGTGCCAGCAGCACCCAGACAGGATGGGATGAAAAACTGTTTTTT.

This clone was recorded once. The CDR3 is CASSLPQGEQFF. In DNA form, the CDR3 reads TGTGCCAGCAGCTTGCCCCAGGGTGAGCAGTTCTTC. V is TRBV5-6 and J is TRBJ2-1; a weak D match, TRBD1 (5 bases). The CDR3 has 12 amino acids. In germline, CDR1 is SGHDT, CDR2 YYEEEE. The V end was cut by 1 base, the J end by 9 bases, with 8 bases between.

This clone occurred a few times. The rearrangement uses TRBV19 and TRBJ1-4; tentative D call: TRBD1 (6 bases). The CDR3 totals 12 residues. CDR1 is LNHDA, CDR2 SQIVND, per germline (reference sequence). V was shortened by 4 bases and J by 8 bases, with 8 bases between the two germline ends. CDR3 coding DNA: TGTGCCAGTAGTAGCACAGGGGAAAAACTGTTTTTT. Translating it yields CASSSTGEKLFF.

The chain's CDR3 is CASSHGQGKNTEAFF. DNA of the CDR3: TGTGCCAGCAGCCACGGACAGGGGAAGAACACTGAAGCTTTCTTT. This chain connects TRBV14 to TRBJ1-1; 9 nucleotides agree with TRBD1. V lost 3 bases and J lost 1; bases outside the gene matches: 3. Germline CDR1 reads SGHDN; CDR2 reads FVKESK. This CDR3 region has 15 residues.

V gene TRBV6-5 combines with J gene TRBJ2-3, with a possible D match to TRBD1 (6 bases). Per germline, CDR1 MNHEY and CDR2 SVGAGI. This CDR3 has 15 amino acids. V was clipped by 4 bases and J by 6 bases, with 17 bases between them. The CDR3 region has the DNA TGTGCCAGCAGTTCGGGACAATGGAATTTCGATACGCAGTATTTT. The encoded protein is CASSSGQWNFDTQYF.

The rearrangement links TRBV4-2 to TRBJ2-2; TRBD2 matches at 13 bases. This CDR3 contains 19 residues. Germline V CDR1 and CDR2: LGHNA, YNFKEQ. V lost 4 bases and J lost 5; bases outside the gene matches: 13. Here the CDR3 reads CASSPQIPGTSGATGELFF. CDR3 nucleotides: TGTGCCAGCAGCCCTCAGATCCCTGGGACTAGCGGGGCGACCGGGGAGCTGTTTTTT.

The V call is TRBV5-1, the J call TRBJ2-7; 8 bases match TRBD1. Germline CDR1 and CDR2: SGHRS and YFSETQ. The CDR3 totals 15 residues. V was pared by 3 bases and J by 3 bases, with 8 bases of the junction left unmatched. The CDR3 reads CASSYPDRGLYEQYF. CDR3 DNA: TGCGCCAGCAGCTACCCCGACAGGGGCCTCTACGAGCAGTACTTC.

This chain connects TRBV5-8 to TRBJ2-7, with TRBD1 matching over 11 bases. This CDR3 comprises 17 residues. Germline V gene lookup returns CDR1 SGHTS and CDR2 YDEGEE. The V segment lost 4 bases and the J segment 0 bases; nucleotides outside the gene matches: 9. DNA for the CDR3: TGTGCCAGCAGCCGACCCTCCGGGACAGGGGGCTCCTACGAGCAGTACTTC. It is translated as CASSRPSGTGGSYEQYF. Looking up the rest from reference TRBV5-8 and TRBJ2-7 gives the full variable domain: EAGVTQSPTHLIKTRGQQATLRCSPISGHTSVYWYQQALGLGLQFLLWYDEGEERNRGNFPPRFSGRQFPNYSSELNVNALELEDSALYLCASSRPSGTGGSYEQYFGPGTRLTVT.